The sequence of this T cell receptor beta chain was determined in a study of blood T cell repertoires in COVID-19. Study-level information: The United States, Italy and Spain provided the acute and convalescent COVID-19 samples. Nucleic acid was either cDNA or gDNA, and it came from T cells, B-cell-depleted T cells, or PBMCs.

TCRdb's table, derived via immunoSEQ multiplex PCR, lists solely in-frame clones and lacks some. This table has some 120,000 clones, approximately 87% appearing once. Trimming cost V 3 bases and J 3 bases; bases outside gene matches: 15. CDR3 length equals 18 residues. CDR1 is SGHAT, CDR2 FQNNGV, per germline. The V call is TRBV11-2, the J call TRBJ2-3; TRBD2 agrees at 7 bases. The receptor's source is a man aged 45-65 years with acute or convalescent COVID-19. The material sequenced was peripheral blood. For the CDR3, the DNA is TGTGCCAGCAGCTTGGGACGGGGGAGCGGGATAGTAACAGATACGCAGTATTTT. Translation: CASSLGRGSGIVTDTQYF.